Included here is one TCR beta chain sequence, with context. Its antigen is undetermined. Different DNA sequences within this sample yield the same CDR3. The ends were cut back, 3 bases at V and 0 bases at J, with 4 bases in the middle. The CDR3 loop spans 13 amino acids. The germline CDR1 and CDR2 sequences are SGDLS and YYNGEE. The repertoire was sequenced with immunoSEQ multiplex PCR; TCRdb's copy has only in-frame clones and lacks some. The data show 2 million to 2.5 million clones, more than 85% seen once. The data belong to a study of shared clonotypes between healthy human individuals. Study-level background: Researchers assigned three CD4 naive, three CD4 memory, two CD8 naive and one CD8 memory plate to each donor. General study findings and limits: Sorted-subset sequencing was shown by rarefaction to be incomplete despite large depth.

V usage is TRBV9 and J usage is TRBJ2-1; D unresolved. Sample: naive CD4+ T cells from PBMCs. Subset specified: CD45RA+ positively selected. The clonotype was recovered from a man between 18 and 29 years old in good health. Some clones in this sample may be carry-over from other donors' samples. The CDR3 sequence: CASSGSSYNEQFF. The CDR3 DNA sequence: TGTGCCAGCAGCGGTAGCTCCTACAATGAGCAGTTCTTC.